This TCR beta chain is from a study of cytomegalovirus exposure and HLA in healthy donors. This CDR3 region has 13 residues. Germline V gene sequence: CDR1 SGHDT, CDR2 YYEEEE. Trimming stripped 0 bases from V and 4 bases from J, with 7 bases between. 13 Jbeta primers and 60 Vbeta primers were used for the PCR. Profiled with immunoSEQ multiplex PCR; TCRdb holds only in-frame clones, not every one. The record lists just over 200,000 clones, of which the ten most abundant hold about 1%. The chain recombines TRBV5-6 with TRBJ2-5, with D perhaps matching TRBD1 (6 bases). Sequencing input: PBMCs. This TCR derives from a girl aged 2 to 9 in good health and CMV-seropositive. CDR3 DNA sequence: TGTGCCAGCAGCTTGGACAGGGCAGAGACCCAGTACTTC. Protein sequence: CASSLDRAETQYF.